In this sample, the clone carrying this T cell receptor beta chain turned up a few times. This CDR3 has 13 amino acids. V gave up 4 bases and J gave up 3 bases, with 9 bases separating them. Germline lookup yields CDR1 KGHSH and CDR2 LQKENI. A J-beta primer mix and a sample-barcoded 5' primer were used in a second PCR of roughly 6 to 11 cycles. TCRdb processed the 5' RACE reads anew with MiXCR; each CDR3 protein has one entry. The data show some 1,500,000 distinct CDR3 sequences, roughly 43% seen once. The data belong to a study of blood T cells in healthy people across ages. Samples each had at least 6 micrograms of total RNA extracted.

The chain recombines TRBV18 with TRBJ2-5; D unresolved. The origin of this receptor is a young woman in good health. The sample was blood. The DNA of the CDR3 is TGTGCCAGCTCACAGCAGCAGGAAGAGACCCAGTACTTC. Protein sequence: CASSQQQEETQYF.